The TCR beta chain described here comes from a study of shared clonotypes between healthy human individuals. The authors sequenced unsorted PBMC DNA on ten immunoSEQ deep assay plates. Assay used: immunoSEQ multiplex PCR; TCRdb lists only in-frame clones, some missing. The sample records 550,000 to 600,000 clones, around 77% being singletons. This CDR3 has 18 amino acids. CDR1 is MDHEN and CDR2 is SYDVKM in the germline V gene. The V and J ends lost 5 bases and 5 bases respectively, with 24 bases between them. Specimen: PBMCs. The sequence was collected from a woman between 40 and 55 years old in good health. Some clones in this sample may be carry-over from other donors' samples. The J gene is TRBJ2-2, the V gene TRBV28, with a tentative D call TRBD2 (5 bases). The CDR3 bases are TGTGCCAGCAGTGACCTCAAAGGACTCCCGCCGTTAACCGGGGAGCTGTTTTTT. Encoded protein: CASSDLKGLPPLTGELFF.